This TCR beta chain was captured in a study of blood T cell repertoires in COVID-19 (dated by TCRdb to about 2020). Regarding the complete study: Samples from collaborators originated in the United States, Italy and Spain and spanned both the acute and convalescent phases of COVID-19. The sample metadata nearly always contained a de-identified subject ID, COVID-19 status, age in years and sex. The prospective study material was composed of cDNA or gDNA derived from T cells, B-cell-depleted T cells, or PBMCs. Subjects who had been exposed to COVID-19, were actively infected with it, or had recovered from it provided the deeply sampled blood TCRbeta repertoires that made up the dataset. The repertoires were released in a freely available public database intended as a resource for research on the immune response to SARS-CoV-2. The samples were drawn from two sources: the first 160 participants of the ongoing ImmuneRACE study, and over 1,000 subjects contributed by 6 global collaborators. Where available, HLA class I and class II types were obtained from metadata supplied by the sample provider rather than from assay-based typing.

Whole blood was collected in K2EDTA tubes by collaborating institutions according to the institutions' own protocols. For TCRbeta analysis, collaborator samples were shipped as frozen whole blood, as isolated PBMCs, or as DNA extracted from either sample type. The germline V gene (reference sequence) gives CDR1 as GTSNPN and CDR2 as SVGIG. Clipping removes 1 base from V and 4 bases from J, with 3 as the unmatched junction base count. From the cysteine up to the phenylalanine, the CDR3 has a length of 15 residues. Kept here is only the CDR3 DNA, which spans 45 bases and is read in frame from base 1. On this clone: What this receptor recognizes is not known. No base quality information exists; no much larger clone differs at one position.

Broader findings and caveats from the paper: How much clinical and demographic metadata was included differed by source and by participant, and the metadata was provided uncurated.

The immunoSEQ Assay, a bias-controlled multiplex PCR, was used to amplify TCRbeta CDR3 regions from genomic DNA. The study's processing was this. Within the assay, amplification of reference gene primers was used to estimate how many nucleated cells each sample contained. To quantify the absolute abundance of each unique TCRbeta CDR3 rearrangement, sequence reads were collapsed and filtered. For each sample, productive Simpson clonality was calculated as the square root of Simpson's diversity index over productive rearrangements. TCRdb stores this immuneACCESS table with in-frame sequences only. Part of the clones is absent; in the studies checked, under half of the shortfall reflects unresolved V genes, and no reason is known for the rest. D and trimming come from the DNA, and the V and J calls and clone size come from that table. The sample data list tens of thousands of clones, and over 75% of these were observed just once. Jointly, the top ten make up around 25% of the sample.

Source material: peripheral blood. The origin of this receptor is a man aged 80 or over with active or convalescent COVID-19. The chain couples TRBV30 to TRBJ2-2; 10 central bases correspond to TRBD1. The DNA sequence reads TGTGCCTGGAGTGGGGACAGGGGAGGCACCGGGGAGCTGTTTTTT. It is translated as CAWSGDRGGTGELFF.